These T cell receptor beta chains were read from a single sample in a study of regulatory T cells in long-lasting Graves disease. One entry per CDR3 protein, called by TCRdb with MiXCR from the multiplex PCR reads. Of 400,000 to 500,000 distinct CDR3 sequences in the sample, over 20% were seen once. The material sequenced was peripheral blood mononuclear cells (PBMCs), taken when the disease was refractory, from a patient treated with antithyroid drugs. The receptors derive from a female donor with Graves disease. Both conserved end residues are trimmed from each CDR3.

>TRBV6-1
ASTPFQTDYGYT
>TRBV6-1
ASSPALRFAQY
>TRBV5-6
ASSLYLAGALEQY
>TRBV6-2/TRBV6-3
ASGGTVDHNEQF
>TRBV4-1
ASSPVLGNGYT
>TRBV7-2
ASSLRQGFLYGYT
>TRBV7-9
ASAREPQSTDTQY
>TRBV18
ASSPTGTKNTEAF
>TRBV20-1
SAREVGREVVPPQH
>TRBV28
ASRIRQGLF
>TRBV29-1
SVEVGGQGSIGELF
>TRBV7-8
ASSKGLAGEIYNEQF
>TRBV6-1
ASTLSGLAGVGTQY
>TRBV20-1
SARDFFGTSGAYEQY
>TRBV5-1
ASSSPAGNTGELF
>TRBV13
ASSPGREGQVDTQY
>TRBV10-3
AISDMDRGATEAF
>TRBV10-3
AISNDRGGETQY
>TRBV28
ASSSCCRGAYNEQF
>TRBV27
ASSPQRGGLKY
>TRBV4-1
ASSQEPDRIPQH
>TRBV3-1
ASSQVWGAEAF
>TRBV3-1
ASSPGTFYEQY
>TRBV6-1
ASDLAYEQY
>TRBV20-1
SARGGGLDTEAF
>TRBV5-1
ASSLEGADANYGYT
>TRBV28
ASSLWQGYGYT
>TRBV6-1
ASSVDTGHQPQH
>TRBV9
ASSVDPSERETQY
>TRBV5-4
ASSRGEEETQY
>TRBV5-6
ASSRNPGRRNQPQH
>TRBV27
ASSPPVPGLAGGLFYEQY
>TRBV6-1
ASSRTGWVGELF
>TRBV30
AWSRGQGITEAF
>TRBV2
ASSEQGGGVLETQY
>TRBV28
ASSLRGRTETQY
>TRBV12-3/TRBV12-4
ASSYGGGGTYEQY
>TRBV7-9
ASSSLGLAGDNEQF
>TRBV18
ASSPTGVGSYEQY
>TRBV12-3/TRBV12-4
ASSSTGGNNQPQH
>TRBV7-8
ASSYRDSPYEQY
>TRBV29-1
SVEGEKKAF
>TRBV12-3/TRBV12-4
ASSSWGPPGYEQY
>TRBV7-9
ASSLKGTRSYNEQF